The 25 T cell receptor beta chains reported below all come from one sample, sequenced in a study of cytomegalovirus exposure and HLA in healthy donors. With 60 Vbeta and 13 Jbeta primers, the PCR was carried out. This table comes from immunoSEQ multiplex PCR, and its TCRdb copy is limited to in-frame clones, with some not included. Among about 150,000 clones listed, roughly 77% were seen once. The specimen was PBMCs. The receptors were sampled from a man aged 25-45 years in good health and CMV-seropositive.

The rearrangement uses TRBV5-6 and TRBJ1-6; D perhaps matches TRBD1 (5 bases). In germline, CDR1 is SGHDT, CDR2 YYEEEE. The CDR3 has 16 amino acids. Trimming pared 1 base from V and 4 bases from J, leaving 12 bases between. DNA of the CDR3: TGTGCCAGCAGCTTGCCAACAGGAGAGTATAATTCACCCCTCCACTTT. It is translated as CASSLPTGEYNSPLHF.

The CDR3 DNA sequence: TGTGCCAGCAGTCAAGATCGGGTAGCAGATACGCAGTATTTT. Translation: CASSQDRVADTQYF. V gene TRBV6-5 combines with J gene TRBJ2-3; the D is unclear. V lost 5 bases to trimming and J lost 4 bases, with 13 bases between them. Germline V CDR1 and CDR2: MNHEY, SVGAGI. The CDR3 runs to 14 residues.

A few counts support this clone. The CDR3 region has the DNA TGTGCCAGCATTCAAACGGACGGGGGCACTGAAGCTTTCTTT. Encoded protein: CASIQTDGGTEAFF. J is TRBJ1-1 and V is TRBV6-5; TRBD1 might be the D (5 bases). Germline V gives CDR1 MNHEY, CDR2 SVGAGI. The CDR3 runs to 14 residues. V was shortened by 7 bases and J by 4 bases, with 16 bases between the two germline ends.

This chain joins TRBV6-5 and TRBJ2-5; tentatively, D is TRBD2 (5 bases). The germline gives CDR1 MNHEY, CDR2 SVGAGI. The CDR3 has 13 residues. Trimming took off 5 bases at V and 5 bases at J, with 12 bases between the two ends. Here the CDR3 reads CASSEGPWETQYF. The CDR3 nucleotides are TGTGCCAGCAGTGAGGGTCCCTGGGAGACCCAGTACTTC.

V and J are TRBV9 and TRBJ1-1; no clear D gene. Trimming cost V 3 bases and J 2 bases, with 11 bases left between them. The CDR3 runs 14 residues. CDR1 SGDLS and CDR2 YYNGEE come from the germline V gene. Here the CDR3 reads CASSAGQVNTEAFF. In DNA, the CDR3 is TGTGCCAGCAGCGCCGGCCAGGTAAACACTGAAGCTTTCTTT.

The chain employs TRBV27 and TRBJ2-2, with D maybe TRBD1 (5 bases). Trimming shortened V by 0 bases and J by 7 bases, and 9 bases separated the two germline ends. Germline V lookup: CDR1 MNHEY, CDR2 SMNVEV (reference sequence). This CDR3 is built from 14 residues. This CDR3 is CASSLSTGSGELFF. CDR3 DNA: TGTGCCAGCAGTTTATCAACAGGAAGCGGGGAGCTGTTTTTT.

The chain couples TRBV7-2 to TRBJ2-6, with D unresolved. Germline V gives CDR1 SGHTA, CDR2 FQGNSA. The V end lost 8 bases, the J end lost 2 bases, and 7 bases lay between the germline ends. The CDR3 totals 13 residues. The CDR3 reads CASADTGANVLTF. CDR3 DNA sequence: TGTGCCAGCGCTGACACTGGGGCCAACGTCCTGACTTTC.

This chain connects TRBV19 to TRBJ1-1; 8 bases are a match to TRBD1. J lost 4 bases, V lost 5 bases, and 12 bases had no gene match. This CDR3 is 16 amino acids long. CDR1 and CDR2 from the germline V gene are LNHDA and SQIVND (reference sequence). Written as DNA, the CDR3 is TGTGCCAGTAGTCCACGAGGACAGGGTTCGGGCACTGAAGCTTTCTTT. This encodes CASSPRGQGSGTEAFF.

CDR3 residues: CASSPSWTGDYGYTF. The CDR3 DNA reads TGTGCCAGCAGCCCATCCTGGACAGGAGATTATGGCTACACCTTC. The rearrangement joins TRBV9 to TRBJ1-2; 7 nucleotides align to TRBD1. The CDR3 length is 15 residues. V gave up 4 bases and J gave up 5 bases; unmatched junction bases: 11. From germline, CDR1 is SGDLS and CDR2 YYNGEE.

The genes are TRBV4-3 and TRBJ2-1; TRBD2 matches at 9 bases. Germline V CDR1 and CDR2: LGHNA, YSLEER. This CDR3 has 16 residues. Trimming took 2 bases from V and 2 from J; bases not matched to a gene: 4. Here the CDR3 reads CASSQSSGATYNEQFF. CDR3 nucleotide sequence: TGCGCCAGCAGCCAATCTAGCGGGGCAACCTACAATGAGCAGTTCTTC.

The chain carries TRBV19 and TRBJ1-1, with a tentative D call TRBD1 (5 bases). The CDR3 length is 13 residues. CDR1 is LNHDA and CDR2 is SQIVND in the germline V gene (reference sequence). V was shortened by 7 bases and J by 0 bases, with 9 bases between the two germline ends. CDR3 sequence (DNA): TGTGCCAGTAACTCGACAGTGAACACTGAAGCTTTCTTT. It is translated as CASNSTVNTEAFF.

The chain links TRBV9 to TRBJ2-1, with 11 bases matching TRBD1. V shed 4 bases, J shed 1 base, and the junction held 10 bases outside the gene matches. Germline V gene sequence: CDR1 SGDLS, CDR2 YYNGEE. The CDR3 extends over 18 amino acids. The CDR3 region is CASSPGQGALGSYNEQFF. The CDR3, as DNA: TGTGCCAGCAGCCCCGGACAGGGGGCACTGGGGTCCTACAATGAGCAGTTCTTC.

The J gene is TRBJ2-7, the V gene TRBV4-2; 7 bases are a match to TRBD1. Trimming took 4 bases from V and 5 from J; bases not matched to a gene: 8. The CDR3 has 14 residues. Per germline, CDR1 LGHNA and CDR2 YNFKEQ. CDR3: CASSRTDRENEQYF. The CDR3, as DNA: TGTGCCAGCAGCCGAACAGACAGGGAAAACGAGCAGTACTTC.

The chain uses TRBV5-1 and TRBJ2-1; 8 nucleotides line up with TRBD1. Germline V gene sequence: CDR1 SGHRS, CDR2 YFSETQ. Trimming cost V 4 bases and J 8 bases; bases outside gene matches: 8. This CDR3 is 14 amino acids long. This CDR3 reads CASSAGQGRHEQFF. The DNA of the CDR3 is TGCGCCAGCAGCGCCGGACAGGGCCGGCATGAGCAGTTCTTC.

CDR3 in DNA: TGTGCCAGCAGTGAACTATCCGTGACAATCTCTGGAAACACCATATATTTT. Translated: CASSELSVTISGNTIYF. The chain joins TRBV6-1 to TRBJ1-3; unclear D gene. CDR3 length: 17 amino acids. Trimming shortened V by 2 bases and J by 0 bases, and 14 bases separated the two germline ends. Looked up from germline, CDR1 is MNHNS and CDR2 is SASEGT.

This rearrangement joins TRBV2 to TRBJ2-5, with D tentatively TRBD2 (7 bases). The CDR3 is 16 amino acids. Germline CDR1 SNHLY, CDR2 FYNNEI. The V end was cut by 6 bases, the J end by 5 bases, with 22 bases between. The CDR3 here is CASRDSGEGGVETQYF. CDR3 in DNA: TGTGCCAGCAGAGACTCCGGGGAGGGGGGAGTGGAGACCCAGTACTTC.

The chain recombines TRBV7-9 with TRBJ2-3, with D perhaps TRBD1 (6 bases). The CDR3 covers 15 residues. The V and J ends lost 1 base and 0 bases respectively, with 8 bases between them. Germline V gene lookup returns CDR1 SEHNR and CDR2 FQNEAQ (reference sequence). The CDR3 DNA is TGTGCCAGCAGCTTAGGCGGACAGAGCACAGATACGCAGTATTTT. Translated: CASSLGGQSTDTQYF. Looking up the rest from reference TRBV7-9 and TRBJ2-3 gives the full variable domain: DTGVSQNPRHKITKRGQNVTFRCDPISEHNRLYWYRQTLGQGPEFLTYFQNEAQLEKSRLLSDRFSAERPKGSFSTLEIQRTEQGDSAMYLCASSLGGQSTDTQYFGPGTRLTVL.

The gene calls are TRBV5-5 and TRBJ2-7; TRBD1 is a possible D gene (6 bases). CDR1 and CDR2 from the germline V gene are SGHKS and YYEKEE (reference sequence). This CDR3 is 12 amino acids long. V lost 3 bases, J lost 3 bases, and 7 bases lay in between. The CDR3 protein is CASSSGVYEQYF. The CDR3 nucleotides are TGTGCCAGCAGCTCAGGGGTCTACGAGCAGTACTTC.

V gene TRBV10-2 combines with J gene TRBJ2-7, with 13 nucleotides matching TRBD2. The J segment lost 3 bases and the V segment lost 7 bases, leaving 12 bases of the junction unmatched. Germline V lookup: CDR1 WSHSY, CDR2 SAAADI. The CDR3 totals 17 residues. The CDR3 nucleotides are TGCGCCAGCACCCCCGGGACTAGCGGGACTAAGAGCTACGAGCAGTACTTC. It specifies CASTPGTSGTKSYEQYF.

The chain is built from TRBV19 and TRBJ2-5; TRBD1 matches 10 bases. CDR1 is LNHDA and CDR2 is SQIVND in the germline V gene (reference sequence). This CDR3 has 14 residues. V gave up 6 bases and J gave up 5 bases; unmatched junction bases: 6. The DNA for the CDR3 is TGTGCCAGTAGCGACAGGGGGCGAGCGGAGACCCAGTACTTC. Translation: CASSDRGRAETQYF.

This clone was recorded a few times. The chain links TRBV2 to TRBJ1-1, with D maybe TRBD1 (5 bases). The V gene lost 6 bases and the J gene lost 2 bases, with 28 bases spanning the gap. Germline CDR1 SNHLY, CDR2 FYNNEI. The CDR3 contains 19 residues. The CDR3 loop is CASSSRPLAGLGSNTEAFF. CDR3 sequence (DNA): TGTGCCAGCAGCTCCCGGCCTTTAGCGGGACTCGGGAGTAACACTGAAGCTTTCTTT. The whole variable domain, filled in from reference TRBV2 and TRBJ1-1, reads EPEVTQTPSHQVTQMGQEVILRCVPISNHLYFYWYRQILGQKVEFLVSFYNNEISEKSEIFDDQFSVERPDGSNFTLKIRSTKLEDSAMYFCASSSRPLAGLGSNTEAFFGQGTRLTVV.

The V and J genes are TRBV15 and TRBJ2-7; the match to TRBD1 covers 7 bases. After removal of 0 bases from V and 5 bases from J, the junction contained 7 bases not matched to a gene. The CDR3 contains 15 residues. Per germline, CDR1 LNHNV and CDR2 YYDKDF (reference sequence). CDR3: CATSRDLGQSHEQYF. CDR3 coding DNA: TGTGCCACCAGCAGAGACTTGGGACAGAGCCACGAGCAGTACTTC.

The chain uses TRBV10-3 and TRBJ2-3; the match to TRBD2 covers 7 bases. The CDR3 is made up of 15 amino acids. Germline CDR1 and CDR2: ENHRY and SYGVKD. J gave up 2 bases and V 4 bases, and 6 bases lay outside the gene matches. The CDR3 nucleotides are TGTGCCATCAGTGTGGGGGGGATGCTCACAGATACGCAGTATTTT. Protein: CAISVGGMLTDTQYF.

This clone came up a few times. This chain links TRBV5-1 with TRBJ2-5; 10 bases agree with TRBD2. Per the germline V gene, CDR1 is SGHRS and CDR2 is YFSETQ. The CDR3 spans 16 residues. V shed 4 bases, J shed 5 bases, and the junction held 11 bases outside the gene matches. The CDR3 reads CASSLGTSERGETQYF. CDR3 bases: TGCGCCAGCAGCCTGGGGACTAGCGAGAGGGGGGAGACCCAGTACTTC.

V and J are TRBV10-3 and TRBJ2-1; 12 positions match TRBD2. The CDR3 spans 15 residues. V lost 4 bases and J lost 4; bases outside the gene matches: 2. The germline V gene has CDR1 ENHRY and CDR2 SYGVKD. The DNA of the CDR3 is TGTGCCATCAGTGGGCTAGCGGGAGGGTACAATGAGCAGTTCTTC. This sequence encodes CAISGLAGGYNEQFF.